Shown below are 29 T cell receptor beta chains from a single sample sequenced in a study of T-cell reconstitution after alpha-beta-depleted transplantation in children. It was with unique molecular identifiers that the TCRbeta library was prepared. TCRdb reanalysed the PCR reads using MiXCR and keeps one entry per CDR3 protein. The repertoire consists of approximately 500,000 distinct CDR3 sequences, with more than 20% occurring once and the leading ten covering under 45%. The starting material was PBMCs, obtained before TCRalphabeta/CD19-depleted stem cell transplant. These receptors all come from a boy in the first two years of life with Wiskott-Aldrich syndrome, due to receive a stem cell transplant.

The V and J genes are TRBV10-3 and TRBJ2-7; TRBD1 aligns across 7 bases. The CDR3 is made up of 19 amino acids. The J segment lost 0 bases and the V segment lost 10 bases, leaving 24 bases of the junction unmatched. The V gene's germline CDR1 is ENHRY and CDR2 SYGVKD. Written as DNA, the CDR3 is TGTGCCAACACAGGGGTATGGGACCTAAGGAACAGGAGCTCCTACGAGCAGTACTTC. This translates into CANTGVWDLRNRSSYEQYF.

The genes are TRBV7-2 and TRBJ2-1; D not resolved. The CDR3 has 14 residues. Germline V lookup: CDR1 SGHTA, CDR2 FQGNSA. The V and J ends lost 5 bases and 1 base respectively, with 9 bases between them. In nucleotides, the CDR3 is TGTGCCAGCAGCGGTCTAGGGTCCTACAATGAGCAGTTCTTC. It codes for CASSGLGSYNEQFF.

V gene TRBV5-1 combines with J gene TRBJ2-5; maybe TRBD1 (6 bases). Per the germline V gene, CDR1 is SGHRS and CDR2 is YFSETQ. Trimming shortened V by 3 bases and J by 6 bases, and 12 bases separated the two germline ends. The CDR3 loop spans 13 amino acids. CDR3 sequence: CASSSGQTQTQYF. DNA for the CDR3: TGCGCCAGCAGCTCAGGACAGACGCAGACCCAGTACTTC.

This chain links TRBV7-3 with TRBJ2-7, with D uncertain. Germline lookup yields CDR1 SGHTA and CDR2 FQGTGA. Trimming pared 0 bases from V and 5 bases from J, leaving 8 bases between. The length of the CDR3 is 13 residues. The DNA of the CDR3 is TGTGCCAGCAGCTTAACAGTACTCGACGAGCAGTACTTC. Protein sequence: CASSLTVLDEQYF.

This clonotype occurred a few times. The chain employs TRBV10-3 and TRBJ2-7; TRBD2 matches 14 bases. This CDR3 comprises 15 residues. With V trimmed by 5 bases and J by 7 bases, 7 bases remained unmatched. Germline V gives CDR1 ENHRY, CDR2 SYGVKD. The CDR3 here is CAISHWGLAGVEQYF. Here the CDR3 DNA reads TGTGCCATCAGTCATTGGGGACTAGCGGGAGTTGAGCAGTACTTC.

This clonotype was recorded a few times. The chain couples TRBV5-1 to TRBJ1-1; no firm D call. There are 11 residues in the CDR3. CDR1 and CDR2 from the germline V gene are SGHRS and YFSETQ. V dropped 0 bases and J dropped 7 bases, with 4 bases sitting between them. The CDR3 nucleotides read TGCGCCAGCAGCTTGGCGGATGAAGCTTTCTTT. Encoded protein: CASSLADEAFF.

The chain links TRBV9 to TRBJ2-2; D is unclear. The CDR3 loop spans 16 amino acids. The germline V gene encodes CDR1 SGDLS and CDR2 YYNGEE. The germline V and J ends were trimmed by 0 bases and 7 bases, with 16 bases remaining between them. CDR3 nucleotide sequence: TGTGCCAGCAGCGTAGCTTCGAGACCGGGTGTCGGGGAGCTGTTTTTT. It specifies CASSVASRPGVGELFF.

This clonotype was found a few times. The chain is built from TRBV5-1 and TRBJ1-5; 9 bases are a match to TRBD1. CDR1 and CDR2 (germline): SGHRS, YFSETQ. The J segment lost 5 bases and the V segment lost 4 bases, leaving 4 bases of the junction unmatched. The CDR3 spans 14 residues. The CDR3 reads CASSPGTGYQPQHF. The CDR3, as DNA: TGCGCCAGCAGCCCTGGGACAGGGTATCAGCCCCAGCATTTT.

This clonotype was detected a few times. The chain recombines TRBV29-1 with TRBJ2-2; no clear D. The V end was cut by 6 bases, the J end by 2 bases, with 4 bases between. CDR1 SQVTM and CDR2 ANQGSEA come from the germline V gene. CDR3 size: 11 residues. CDR3 coding DNA: TGCAGCGTCCTTAACACCGGGGAGCTGTTTTTT. As protein: CSVLNTGELFF.

This clonotype appeared once. V gene TRBV18 combines with J gene TRBJ1-2; D remains unclear. The germline gives CDR1 KGHSH, CDR2 LQKENI. The CDR3 runs 12 residues. The V end was cut by 8 bases, the J end by 2 bases, with 9 bases between. CDR3 bases: TGTGCCAGCCAAGGTCAGAACTATGGCTACACCTTC. Translating it yields CASQGQNYGYTF.

This sequence joins TRBV12-3 or TRBV12-4 and TRBJ1-6; possible D gene TRBD1, 6 bases. V was shortened by 6 bases and J by 0 bases, with 12 bases between the two germline ends. The CDR3 sequence is 16 residues long. The CDR3: CASSGTDSSYNSPLHF. DNA of the CDR3: TGTGCCAGCAGCGGGACGGACAGCTCCTATAATTCACCCCTCCACTTT.

The rearrangement uses TRBV14 and TRBJ2-3; 15 positions agree with TRBD2. Per germline, CDR1 SGHDN and CDR2 FVKESK. The CDR3 sequence is 16 residues long. V was clipped by 4 bases and J by 5 bases; unmatched bases: 4. CDR3 sequence: CASSPGTSGRIDTQYF. The CDR3 DNA follows: TGTGCCAGCAGCCCGGGGACTAGCGGGAGGATAGATACGCAGTATTTT.

The CDR3 loop is CASSLMQGPEQYF. The CDR3 bases are TGTGCCAGCAGTTTAATGCAGGGTCCCGAGCAGTACTTC. The chain combines TRBV27 with TRBJ2-7; possible D gene TRBD1, 5 bases. This CDR3 spans 13 amino acids. V was cut by 2 bases and J by 6 bases, with 11 bases left in between. Germline V lookup: CDR1 MNHEY, CDR2 SMNVEV (reference sequence).

The chain has TRBV20-1 and TRBJ1-1, with D possibly matching TRBD1 (5 bases). Germline lookup yields CDR1 DFQATT and CDR2 SNEGSKA (reference sequence). The CDR3 has 14 amino acids. V gave up 2 bases and J gave up 1 base, with 11 bases separating them. The CDR3 here is CSARRGAGNTEAFF. The CDR3 coding sequence is TGCAGTGCTAGAAGGGGCGCAGGGAACACTGAAGCTTTCTTT.

This clonotype turned up a few times. V usage is TRBV29-1 and J usage is TRBJ2-2; possibly TRBD2 for D (6 bases). Germline V gives CDR1 SQVTM, CDR2 ANQGSEA. V was trimmed by 4 bases and J by 8 bases, leaving 17 bases between them. There are 14 residues in the CDR3. CDR3 loop: CSVVRDRVSGELFF. CDR3 DNA sequence: TGCAGCGTTGTGCGGGACCGAGTTTCGGGGGAGCTGTTTTTT.

V is TRBV20-1 and J is TRBJ2-3, with D hard to call. The V gene lost 1 base and the J gene lost 2 bases, with 13 bases spanning the gap. The CDR3 loop spans 15 amino acids. Germline CDR1 and CDR2: DFQATT and SNEGSKA (reference sequence). Written as DNA, the CDR3 is TGCAGTGCTAGAGTAACGGCCGCATTCACAGATACGCAGTATTTT. Amino acid sequence: CSARVTAAFTDTQYF.

Only a few counts were recorded for this clonotype. The rearrangement links TRBV5-1 to TRBJ2-1, with 10 bases matching TRBD2. This CDR3 region has 18 residues. CDR1 SGHRS and CDR2 YFSETQ come from the germline V gene. Losses at the gene ends were 2 bases for V and 7 bases for J; bases not matched to a gene: 15. CDR3 residues: CASSFAASGSLGSNEQFF. The CDR3 region has the DNA TGCGCCAGCAGCTTTGCGGCTAGCGGGAGCCTTGGGTCTAATGAGCAGTTCTTC.

This clonotype has a handful of counts. J is TRBJ2-5 and V is TRBV5-1; a weak D match, TRBD1 (6 bases). Trimming took off 2 bases at V and 4 bases at J, with 12 bases between the two ends. Per germline, CDR1 SGHRS and CDR2 YFSETQ. The CDR3 is 14 residues long. CDR3 nucleotide sequence: TGCGCCAGCAGCTTATCAGGGGATGGAGAGACCCAGTACTTC. Its translation is CASSLSGDGETQYF.

The chain employs TRBV20-1 and TRBJ1-2, with D uncertain. V gave up 6 bases and J gave up 4 bases, with 12 bases separating them. CDR1 DFQATT and CDR2 SNEGSKA come from the germline V gene (reference sequence). The CDR3 totals 12 residues. CDR3 residues: CSARTSGYGYTF. DNA for the CDR3: TGCAGTGCGCGGACGTCTGGCTATGGCTACACCTTC.

This clonotype was observed a few times. The genes are TRBV5-6 and TRBJ2-7; 7 positions match TRBD2. Germline V lookup: CDR1 SGHDT, CDR2 YYEEEE. The CDR3 contains 16 residues. V lost 0 bases and J lost 1; bases outside the gene matches: 7. CDR3 nucleotide sequence: TGTGCCAGCAGCTTGGTGGGCGCTAGCGGTTCCTACGAGCAGTACTTC. It is translated as CASSLVGASGSYEQYF.

This chain joins TRBV7-2 and TRBJ2-3; D not resolved. CDR3 size: 15 residues. Deletions cut 6 bases from V and 5 bases from J, with 18 bases between. Germline V lookup: CDR1 SGHTA, CDR2 FQGNSA. The CDR3 here is CASSLRPGRIDTQYF. The DNA for the CDR3 is TGTGCCAGCAGTCTTCGACCGGGTAGGATAGATACGCAGTATTTT.

In this sample, this clonotype turned up once. V usage is TRBV15 and J usage is TRBJ2-7, with TRBD2 matching 11 bases. After removal of 2 bases from V and 3 bases from J, the junction contained 6 bases not matched to a gene. This CDR3 comprises 16 residues. Germline CDR1 LNHNV, CDR2 YYDKDF (reference sequence). The CDR3: CATSRKLAGVDYEQYF. CDR3 sequence (DNA): TGTGCCACCAGCAGAAAACTAGCGGGAGTGGACTACGAGCAGTACTTC.

The rearrangement links TRBV7-9 to TRBJ2-7; TRBD2 matches at 7 bases. This CDR3 comprises 14 residues. After removal of 1 base from V and 5 bases from J, the junction contained 5 bases not matched to a gene. From germline, CDR1 is SEHNR and CDR2 FQNEAQ (reference sequence). The CDR3 bases are TGTGCCAGCAGCTTAGTAAGACTAGCCAACGAGCAGTACTTC. Its translation: CASSLVRLANEQYF.

The V call is TRBV7-8, the J call TRBJ2-7; the match to TRBD1 covers 9 bases. Germline values: CDR1 SGHVS, CDR2 FQNEAQ. Trimming cost V 5 bases and J 5 bases; bases outside gene matches: 16. The CDR3 is made up of 17 amino acids. The CDR3: CASSLLAGQGISNEQYF. In nucleotides, the CDR3 is TGTGCCAGCAGCCTCCTTGCTGGACAGGGGATTAGTAACGAGCAGTACTTC.

The chain recombines TRBV5-8 with TRBJ2-7; TRBD2 aligns across 11 bases. CDR1 and CDR2 from the germline V gene are SGHTS and YDEGEE. J gave up 4 bases and V 6 bases, and 6 bases lay outside the gene matches. The CDR3 is 14 amino acids. CDR3 sequence: CASTILAGAYEQYF. The CDR3 DNA reads TGTGCCAGCACCATACTAGCGGGAGCGTACGAGCAGTACTTC.

There are a few counts of this clonotype. The chain employs TRBV12-5 and TRBJ1-2, with a possible D match to TRBD1 (6 bases). CDR3 length: 14 amino acids. Germline values: CDR1 LGHNT, CDR2 FRNRAP. V lost 5 bases, J lost 5 bases, and 15 bases lay in between. CDR3 in amino acids: CASGPGQPPYGYTF. CDR3 sequence (DNA): TGTGCTAGTGGTCCCGGACAGCCACCTTATGGCTACACCTTC.

This chain joins TRBV7-9 and TRBJ2-6; a possible D gene is TRBD2 (5 bases). The CDR3 sequence is 17 residues long. Germline-derived CDR1 and CDR2 are SEHNR and FQNEAQ (reference sequence). Trimming cost V 2 bases and J 0 bases, with 11 bases left between them. CDR3 sequence reads: CASSLKRGISGANVLTF. The CDR3 DNA reads TGTGCCAGCAGCTTAAAACGGGGAATCTCTGGGGCCAACGTCCTGACTTTC. Combining the CDR3 with reference TRBV7-9 and TRBJ2-6 gives the whole variable domain DTGVSQNPRHKITKRGQNVTFRCDPISEHNRLYWYRQTLGQGPEFLTYFQNEAQLEKSRLLSDRFSAERPKGSFSTLEIQRTEQGDSAMYLCASSLKRGISGANVLTFGAGSRLTVL.

The rearrangement links TRBV5-1 to TRBJ2-7, with TRBD2 matching 9 bases. The CDR3 length is 15 residues. The germline CDR1 and CDR2 sequences are SGHRS and YFSETQ. The ends lost 4 bases at V and 6 bases at J; junction bases unmatched: 11. CDR3 sequence: CASSPNAGGPAEQYF. The DNA for the CDR3 is TGCGCCAGCAGCCCAAATGCGGGAGGGCCGGCCGAGCAGTACTTC.

This clonotype was seen more than once but under ten times. This chain joins TRBV28 and TRBJ2-4; a possible D gene is TRBD2 (7 bases). V was shortened by 0 bases and J by 1 base, with 10 bases between the two germline ends. The CDR3 spans 16 residues. CDR1 and CDR2 (germline): MDHEN, SYDVKM. CDR3 residues: CASSLWGGPAKNIQYF. The CDR3 DNA is TGTGCCAGCAGTTTATGGGGGGGGCCCGCCAAAAACATTCAGTACTTC.